These 5 T cell receptor beta chains came from one sample sequenced in a study of CD8 T cells in Susac syndrome. An input of roughly 0.5 to 1 ug of RNA was subjected to reverse transcription using random hexamers. Via MiXCR, TCRdb re-called the immunoSEQ multiplex PCR reads, giving one row per CDR3 protein. The data show some 77,000 distinct CDR3 sequences, just over 90% seen once. Sequenced input: CD4+ T cells from PBMCs. These receptors were taken from a human donor with Susac syndrome.

The V and J genes are TRBV19 and TRBJ1-5, with D unresolved. Germline V gene data show CDR1 as LNHDA and CDR2 as SQIVND (reference sequence). CDR3 size: 14 residues. The germline V and J ends were trimmed by 4 bases and 1 base, with 8 bases remaining between them. CDR3 bases: TGTGCCAGTAGTACCGGACGGAGCAATCAGCCCCAGCATTTT. Translation gives CASSTGRSNQPQHF.

The V gene is TRBV6-2 or TRBV6-3, the J gene TRBJ1-4; D not certain. The ends were cut back, 7 bases at V and 8 bases at J, with 14 bases in the middle. CDR3 length: 13 residues. Germline V gene data show CDR1 as MNHEY and CDR2 as SVGEGT. The CDR3 protein is CASNPVAEEKLFF. In DNA, the CDR3 is TGTGCCAGCAATCCCGTAGCGGAGGAAAAACTGTTTTTT.

The chain combines TRBV18 with TRBJ1-1; no clear D. This CDR3 contains 15 residues. CDR1 and CDR2 from the germline V gene are KGHSH and LQKENI. Trimming stripped 1 base from V and 0 bases from J, with 9 bases between. CDR3 region: CASSPRAGMNTEAFF. CDR3 DNA: TGTGCCAGCTCACCACGGGCAGGTATGAACACTGAAGCTTTCTTT.

The chain has TRBV7-9 and TRBJ2-2, with TRBD1 identical over 10 bases. The CDR3 totals 17 residues. V lost 4 bases to trimming and J lost 2 bases; unmatched junction nucleotides: 7. Per the germline V gene, CDR1 is SEHNR and CDR2 is FQNEAQ (reference sequence). The CDR3 loop is CASSSVWTGGNTGELFF. Here the CDR3 DNA reads TGTGCCAGCAGCTCCGTATGGACAGGGGGAAACACCGGGGAGCTGTTTTTT.

The CDR3 region is CASSIGGRNQPQHF. Written as DNA, the CDR3 is TGTGCCAGCAGCATAGGGGGCAGAAATCAGCCCCAGCATTTT. The chain links TRBV9 to TRBJ1-5; 7 bases agree with TRBD1. The V gene end was trimmed by 4 bases and the J gene end by 4 bases; junction bases not matched to a gene: 5. In germline, CDR1 is SGDLS, CDR2 YYNGEE. This CDR3 comprises 14 residues. The whole variable domain, filled in from reference TRBV9 and TRBJ1-5, reads DSGVTQTPKHLITATGQRVTLRCSPRSGDLSVYWYQQSLDQGLQFLIQYYNGEERAKGNILERFSAQQFPDLHSELNLSSLELGDSALYFCASSIGGRNQPQHFGDGTRLSIL.